This T cell receptor beta chain stems from a study of shared clonotypes between healthy human individuals. Each PCR replicate from the sorted subsets contained 200 to 250 ng DNA, which is 30,000 or so T cell genomes. Per the authors' pipeline: Because ImmunoSEQ provided only junction sequences with no quality scores, the filtering differed. Profiled with immunoSEQ multiplex PCR; TCRdb holds only in-frame clones, not every one. V and J calls and clone size come straight from that table; D and trimming were deduced from the DNA. The repertoire consists of 2.3 million or so clones, with more than 85% occurring once and the leading ten covering under 0.45%. Germline loops: CDR1 LNHDA, CDR2 SQIVND (reference sequence). After removal of 4 bases from V and 2 bases from J, the junction contained 4 bases not matched to a gene. The CDR3 totals 15 residues.

The J gene is TRBJ1-4, the V gene TRBV19; 7 positions agree with TRBD1. The sequence was obtained from a man younger than 30 in good health. Some clones in this sample may be carry-over from other donors' samples. Sequencing was carried out using naive CD4+ T cells from PBMCs. Subset defined: CD45RA+ positively selected. The CDR3: CASSRKGQTNEKLFF. In nucleotides, the CDR3 is TGTGCCAGTAGTAGAAAGGGACAGACTAATGAAAAACTGTTTTTT.